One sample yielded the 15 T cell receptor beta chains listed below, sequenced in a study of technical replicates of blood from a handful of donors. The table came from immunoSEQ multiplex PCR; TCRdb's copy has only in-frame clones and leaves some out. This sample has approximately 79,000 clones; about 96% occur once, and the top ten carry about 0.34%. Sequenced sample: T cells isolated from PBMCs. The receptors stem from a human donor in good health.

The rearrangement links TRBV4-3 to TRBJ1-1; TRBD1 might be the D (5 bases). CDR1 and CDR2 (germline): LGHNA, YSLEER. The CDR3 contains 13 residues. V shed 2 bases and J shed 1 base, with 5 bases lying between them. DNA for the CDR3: TGCGCCAGCAGCCAAACAGGGAACACTGAAGCTTTCTTT. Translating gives CASSQTGNTEAFF.

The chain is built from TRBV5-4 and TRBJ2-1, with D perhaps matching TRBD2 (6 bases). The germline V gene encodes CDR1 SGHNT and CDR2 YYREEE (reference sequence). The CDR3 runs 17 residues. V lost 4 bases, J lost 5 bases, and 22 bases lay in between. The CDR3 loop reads CASSPGLGGLDDNEQFF. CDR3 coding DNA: TGTGCCAGCAGCCCGGGTTTGGGGGGACTTGACGACAATGAGCAGTTCTTC.

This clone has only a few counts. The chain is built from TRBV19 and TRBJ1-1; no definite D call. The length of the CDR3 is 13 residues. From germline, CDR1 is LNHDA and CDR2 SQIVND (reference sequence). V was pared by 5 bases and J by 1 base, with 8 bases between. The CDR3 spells CASSSNRNTEAFF. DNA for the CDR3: TGTGCCAGTAGTTCGAACAGGAACACTGAAGCTTTCTTT.

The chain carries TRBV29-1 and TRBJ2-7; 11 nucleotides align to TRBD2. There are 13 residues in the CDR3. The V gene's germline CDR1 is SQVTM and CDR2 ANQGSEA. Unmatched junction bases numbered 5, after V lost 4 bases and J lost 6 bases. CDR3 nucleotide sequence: TGCAGCGTTGCCGGGACTAGCGGCTCCGAGCAGTACTTC. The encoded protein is CSVAGTSGSEQYF.

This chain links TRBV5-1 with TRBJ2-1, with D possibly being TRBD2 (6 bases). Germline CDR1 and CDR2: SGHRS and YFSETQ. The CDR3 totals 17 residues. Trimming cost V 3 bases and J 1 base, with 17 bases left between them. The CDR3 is CASSSAGPYPSYNEQFF. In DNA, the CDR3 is TGCGCCAGCAGCTCGGCGGGGCCGTACCCTTCCTACAATGAGCAGTTCTTC.

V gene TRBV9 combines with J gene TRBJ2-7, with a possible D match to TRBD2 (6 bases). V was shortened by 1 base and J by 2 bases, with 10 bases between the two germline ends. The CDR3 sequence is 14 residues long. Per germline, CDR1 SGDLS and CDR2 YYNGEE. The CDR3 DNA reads TGTGCCAGCAGCGTACAGGGAGGAGCCTACGAGCAGTACTTC. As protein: CASSVQGGAYEQYF.

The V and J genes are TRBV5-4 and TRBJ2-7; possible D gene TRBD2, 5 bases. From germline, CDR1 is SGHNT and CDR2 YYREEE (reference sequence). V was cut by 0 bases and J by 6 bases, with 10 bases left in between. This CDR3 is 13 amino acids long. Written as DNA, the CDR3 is TGTGCCAGCAGCTTGGCTGTAGAGGGCGAGCAGTACTTC. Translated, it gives CASSLAVEGEQYF.

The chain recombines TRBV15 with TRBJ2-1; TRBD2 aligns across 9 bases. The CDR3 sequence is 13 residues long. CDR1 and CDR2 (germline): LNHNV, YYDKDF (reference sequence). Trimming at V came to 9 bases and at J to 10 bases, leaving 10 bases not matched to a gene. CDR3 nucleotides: TGTGCCACGGGGCGGGAGGGGTGGCGGGAGCAGTTCTTC. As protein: CATGREGWREQFF.

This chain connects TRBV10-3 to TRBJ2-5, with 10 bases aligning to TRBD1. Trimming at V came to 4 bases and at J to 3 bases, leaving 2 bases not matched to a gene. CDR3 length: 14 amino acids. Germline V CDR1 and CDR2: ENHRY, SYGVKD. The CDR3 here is CAISGGTGEETQYF. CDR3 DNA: TGTGCCATCAGTGGGGGGACAGGGGAAGAGACCCAGTACTTC.

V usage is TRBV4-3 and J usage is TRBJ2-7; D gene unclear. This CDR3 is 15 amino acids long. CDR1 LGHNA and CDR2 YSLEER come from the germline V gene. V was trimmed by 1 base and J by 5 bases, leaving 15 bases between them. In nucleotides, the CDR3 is TGCGCCAGCAGCCAAGTTGACTCTGCCCTCCACGAGCAGTACTTC. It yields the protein CASSQVDSALHEQYF.

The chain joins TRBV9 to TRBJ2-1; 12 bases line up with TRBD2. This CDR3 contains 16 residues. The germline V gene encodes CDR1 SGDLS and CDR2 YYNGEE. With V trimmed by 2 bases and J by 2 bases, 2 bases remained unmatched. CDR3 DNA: TGTGCCAGCAGCGTTGGACTAGCGGGGACCTACAATGAGCAGTTCTTC. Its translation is CASSVGLAGTYNEQFF.

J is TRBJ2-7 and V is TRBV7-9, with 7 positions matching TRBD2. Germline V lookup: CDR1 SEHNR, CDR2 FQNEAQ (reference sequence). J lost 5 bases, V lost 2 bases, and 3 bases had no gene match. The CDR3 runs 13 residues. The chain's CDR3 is CASSLHTSDEQYF. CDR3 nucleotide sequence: TGTGCCAGCAGCTTACACACTAGCGACGAGCAGTACTTC.

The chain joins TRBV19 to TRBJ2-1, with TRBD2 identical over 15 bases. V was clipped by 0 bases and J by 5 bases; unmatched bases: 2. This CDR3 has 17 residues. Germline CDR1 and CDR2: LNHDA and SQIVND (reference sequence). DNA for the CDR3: TGTGCCAGTAGTATAGAGGGGACTAGCGGGAGGAACAATGAGCAGTTCTTC. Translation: CASSIEGTSGRNNEQFF.

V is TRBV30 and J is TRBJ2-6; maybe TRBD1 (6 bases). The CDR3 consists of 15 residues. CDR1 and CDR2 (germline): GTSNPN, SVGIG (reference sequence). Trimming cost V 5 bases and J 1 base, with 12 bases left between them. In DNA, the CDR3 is TGTGCCTGGGTGGGACAACCTTCTGGGGCCAACGTCCTGACTTTC. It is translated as CAWVGQPSGANVLTF.

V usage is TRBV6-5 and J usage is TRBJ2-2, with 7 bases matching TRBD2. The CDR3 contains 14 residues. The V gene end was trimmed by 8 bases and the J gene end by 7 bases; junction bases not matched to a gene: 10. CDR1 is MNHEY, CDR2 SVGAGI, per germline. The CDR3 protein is CASSKTSGNGELFF. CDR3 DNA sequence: TGTGCCAGCTCGAAAACGAGCGGGAACGGGGAGCTGTTTTTT.